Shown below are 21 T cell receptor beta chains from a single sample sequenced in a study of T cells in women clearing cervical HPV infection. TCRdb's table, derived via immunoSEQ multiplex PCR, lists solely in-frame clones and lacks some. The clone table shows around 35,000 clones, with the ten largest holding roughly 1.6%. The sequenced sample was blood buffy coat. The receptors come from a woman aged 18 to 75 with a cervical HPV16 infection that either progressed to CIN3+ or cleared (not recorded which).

Incomplete CDR3 DNA: TGTGCCAGTAGTGGAAGGGACAGGGTCCCAGATACG. Amino acids: CASSGRDRVPDT. The whole CDR3 is CASSGRDRVPDTQYF. The chain couples TRBV19 to TRBJ2-3; 9 bases line up with TRBD1. The DNA ends 3 residues before the CDR3 does, and the rest of the CDR3 is filled in from the germline J gene. Germline CDR1 reads LNHDA; CDR2 reads SQIVND (reference sequence). Trimming removed 5 bases from V and 4 bases from J; junction bases left unmatched: 7. This CDR3 comprises 15 residues.

Partial CDR3 DNA: TGTGCCTGGGGTACCCGTTGGGCCACTGAA. Its protein is CAWGTRWATE. The entire CDR3 is CAWGTRWATEAFF. The chain joins TRBV30 to TRBJ1-1; D not certain. From the germline J gene comes the end of the CDR3, since the read stops 3 residues before it. The V gene's germline CDR1 is GTSNPN and CDR2 SVGIG (reference sequence). There are 13 residues in the CDR3. V lost 5 bases, J lost 4 bases, and 14 bases lay in between.

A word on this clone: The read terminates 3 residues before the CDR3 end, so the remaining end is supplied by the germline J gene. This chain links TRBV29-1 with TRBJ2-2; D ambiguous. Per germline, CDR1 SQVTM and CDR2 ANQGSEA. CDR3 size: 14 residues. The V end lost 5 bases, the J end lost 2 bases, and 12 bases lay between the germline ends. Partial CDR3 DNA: TGCAGCGTTCTGAGTAGCCCAAACACCGGGGAG. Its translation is CSVLSSPNTGE. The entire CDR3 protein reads CSVLSSPNTGELFF.

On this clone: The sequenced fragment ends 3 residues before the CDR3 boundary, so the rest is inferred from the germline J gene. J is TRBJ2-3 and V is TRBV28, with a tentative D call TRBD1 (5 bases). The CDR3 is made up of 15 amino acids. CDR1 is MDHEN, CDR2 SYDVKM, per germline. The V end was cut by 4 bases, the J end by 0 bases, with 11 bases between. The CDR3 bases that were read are TGTGCCAGCAGTTCACAGGATTTTAGCACAGATACG. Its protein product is CASSSQDFSTDT. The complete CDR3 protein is CASSSQDFSTDTQYF.

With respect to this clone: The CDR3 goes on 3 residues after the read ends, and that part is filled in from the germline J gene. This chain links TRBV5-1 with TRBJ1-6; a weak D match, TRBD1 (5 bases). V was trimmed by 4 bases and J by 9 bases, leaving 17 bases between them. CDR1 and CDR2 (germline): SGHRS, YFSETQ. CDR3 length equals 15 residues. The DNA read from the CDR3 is TGCGCCAGCAGCAGTCAGGGTCTCGGCAGTTCACCC. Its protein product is CASSSQGLGSSP. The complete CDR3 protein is CASSSQGLGSSPLHF. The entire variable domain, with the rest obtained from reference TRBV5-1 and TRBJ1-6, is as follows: KAGVTQTPRYLIKTRGQQVTLSCSPISGHRSVSWYQQTPGQGLQFLFEYFSETQRNKGNFPGRFSGRQFSNSRSEMNVSTLELGDSALYLCASSSQGLGSSPLHFGNGTRLTVT.

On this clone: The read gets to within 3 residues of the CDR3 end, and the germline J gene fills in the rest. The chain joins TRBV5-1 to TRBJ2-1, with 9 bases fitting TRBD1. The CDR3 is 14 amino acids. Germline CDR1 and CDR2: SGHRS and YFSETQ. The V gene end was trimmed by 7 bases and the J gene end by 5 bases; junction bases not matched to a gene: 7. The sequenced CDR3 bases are TGCGCCAGCGGTCGGGACAGGGCAAACAATGAG. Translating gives CASGRDRANNE. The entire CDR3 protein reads CASGRDRANNEQFF.

CDR3 residues: CASSIVLAGDMNEQFF. The sequenced part of the CDR3 DNA is TGTGCCAGCAGCATAGTCCTAGCGGGAGATATGAATGAG. This rearrangement joins TRBV7-6 to TRBJ2-1, with 10 bases aligning to TRBD2. Read sequence stops 3 residues before the CDR3 end, and the germline J gene provides the missing end. Trimming at V came to 5 bases and at J to 7 bases, leaving 11 bases not matched to a gene. The CDR3 runs to 16 residues. From germline, CDR1 is SGHVS and CDR2 FNYEAQ.

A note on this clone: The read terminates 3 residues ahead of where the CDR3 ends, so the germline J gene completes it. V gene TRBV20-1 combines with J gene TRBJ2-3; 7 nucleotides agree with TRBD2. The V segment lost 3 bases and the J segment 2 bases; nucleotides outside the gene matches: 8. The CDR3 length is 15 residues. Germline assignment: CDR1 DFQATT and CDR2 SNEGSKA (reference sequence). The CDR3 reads CSASRSGDSTDTQYF. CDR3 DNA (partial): TGCAGTGCTAGTCGAAGCGGGGATTCCACAGATACG.

The part of the CDR3 DNA that was read is TGCAGTGCTAGAGATCTAGCGGGCGGGTACAATGAG. This encodes CSARDLAGGYNE. The whole CDR3 protein is CSARDLAGGYNEQFF. The V call is TRBV20-1, the J call TRBJ2-1, with 8 bases identical to TRBD2. The read ends 3 residues shy of where the CDR3 ends; the end is completed using the germline J gene. The CDR3 covers 15 residues. Trimming removed 0 bases from V and 4 bases from J; junction bases left unmatched: 5. Germline V gene sequence: CDR1 DFQATT, CDR2 SNEGSKA (reference sequence).

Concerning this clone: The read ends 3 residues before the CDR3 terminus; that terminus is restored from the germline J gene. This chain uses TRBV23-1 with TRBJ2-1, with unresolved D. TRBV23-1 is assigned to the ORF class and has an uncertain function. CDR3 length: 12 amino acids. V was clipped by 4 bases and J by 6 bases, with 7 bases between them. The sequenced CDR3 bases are TGCGCCAGCAGTCCCGGGTGCAATGAG. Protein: CASSPGCNE. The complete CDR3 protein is CASSPGCNEQFF.

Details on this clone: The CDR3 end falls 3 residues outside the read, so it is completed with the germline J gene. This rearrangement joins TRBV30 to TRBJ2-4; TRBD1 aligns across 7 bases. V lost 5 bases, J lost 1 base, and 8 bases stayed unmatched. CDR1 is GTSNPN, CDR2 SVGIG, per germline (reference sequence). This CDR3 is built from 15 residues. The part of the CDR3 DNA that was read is TGTGCCTGGCAGAGGGGGCCCGGGGCCAAAAACATT. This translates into CAWQRGPGAKNI. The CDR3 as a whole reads CAWQRGPGAKNIQYF. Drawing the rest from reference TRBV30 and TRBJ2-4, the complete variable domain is SQTIHQWPATLVQPVGSPLSLECTVEGTSNPNLYWYRQAAGRGLQLLFYSVGIGQISSEVPQNLSASRPQDRQFILSSKKLLLSDSGFYLCAWQRGPGAKNIQYFGAGTRLSVL.

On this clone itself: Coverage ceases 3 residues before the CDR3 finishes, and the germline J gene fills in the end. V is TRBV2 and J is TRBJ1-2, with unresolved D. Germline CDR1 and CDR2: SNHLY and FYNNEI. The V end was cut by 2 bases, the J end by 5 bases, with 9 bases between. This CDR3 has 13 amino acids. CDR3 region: CASSELAGYGYTF. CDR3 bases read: TGTGCCAGCAGTGAATTGGCGGGTTATGGC.

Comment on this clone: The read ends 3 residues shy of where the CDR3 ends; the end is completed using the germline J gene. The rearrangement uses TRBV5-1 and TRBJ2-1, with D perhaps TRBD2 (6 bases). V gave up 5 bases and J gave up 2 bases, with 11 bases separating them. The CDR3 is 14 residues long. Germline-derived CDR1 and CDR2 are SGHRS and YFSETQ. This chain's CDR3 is CASSWDSTYNEQFF. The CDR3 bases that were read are TGCGCCAGCAGTTGGGACTCCACCTACAATGAG.

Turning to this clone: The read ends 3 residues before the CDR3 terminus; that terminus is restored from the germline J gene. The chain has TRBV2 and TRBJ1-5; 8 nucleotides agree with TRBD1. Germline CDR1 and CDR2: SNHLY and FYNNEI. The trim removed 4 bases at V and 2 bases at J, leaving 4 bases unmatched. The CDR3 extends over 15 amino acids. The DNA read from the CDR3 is TGTGCCAGCAGTGTCGACAGGGGTGGCAATCAGCCC. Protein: CASSVDRGGNQP. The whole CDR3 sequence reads CASSVDRGGNQPQHF.

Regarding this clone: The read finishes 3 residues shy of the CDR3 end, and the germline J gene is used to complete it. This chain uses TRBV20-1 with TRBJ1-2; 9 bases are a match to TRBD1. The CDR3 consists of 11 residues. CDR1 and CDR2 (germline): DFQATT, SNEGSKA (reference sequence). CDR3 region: CSALDRGRYTF. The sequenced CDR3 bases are TGCAGTGCTCTGGACAGGGGACGT.

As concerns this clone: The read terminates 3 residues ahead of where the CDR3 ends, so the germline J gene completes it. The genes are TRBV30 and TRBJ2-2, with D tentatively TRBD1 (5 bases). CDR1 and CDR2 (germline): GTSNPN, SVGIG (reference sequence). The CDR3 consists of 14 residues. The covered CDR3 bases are TGTGCCTGGCTCTGGGGCCCAACTAATGAAAAG. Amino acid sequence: CAWLWGPTNEK. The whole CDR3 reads CAWLWGPTNEKLFF.

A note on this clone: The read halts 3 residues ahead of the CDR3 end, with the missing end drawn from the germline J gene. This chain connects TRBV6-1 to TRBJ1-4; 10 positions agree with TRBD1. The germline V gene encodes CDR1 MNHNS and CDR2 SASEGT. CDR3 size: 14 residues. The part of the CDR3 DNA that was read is TGTGCCAGCAGTGGGGGGACAGGGGCCTCACCA. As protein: CASSGGTGASP. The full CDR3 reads CASSGGTGASPLFF.

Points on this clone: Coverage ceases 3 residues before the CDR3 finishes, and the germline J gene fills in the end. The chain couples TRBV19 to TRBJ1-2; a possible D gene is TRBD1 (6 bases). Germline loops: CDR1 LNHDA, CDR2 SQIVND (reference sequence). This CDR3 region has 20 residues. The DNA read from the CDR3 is TGTGCCAGTAGTATAGGGAGGGGGACTAGCGGGGGGTTTAGCACAGATACC. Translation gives CASSIGRGTSGGFSTDT. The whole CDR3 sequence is CASSIGRGTSGGFSTDTYTF.

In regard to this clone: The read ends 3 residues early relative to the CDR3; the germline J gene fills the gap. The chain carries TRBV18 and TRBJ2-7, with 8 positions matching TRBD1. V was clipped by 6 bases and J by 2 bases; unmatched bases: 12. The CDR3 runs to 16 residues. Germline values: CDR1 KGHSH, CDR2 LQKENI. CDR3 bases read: TGTGCCAGCTCCCGTACGCCGGACAGGGACCCCTACGAG. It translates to CASSRTPDRDPYE. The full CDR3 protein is CASSRTPDRDPYEQYF. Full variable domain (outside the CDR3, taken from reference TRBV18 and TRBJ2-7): NAGVMQNPRHLVRRRGQEARLRCSPMKGHSHVYWYRQLPEEGLKFMVYLQKENIIDESGMPKERFSAEFPKEGPSILRIQQVVRGDSAAYFCASSRTPDRDPYEQYFGPGTRLTVT.

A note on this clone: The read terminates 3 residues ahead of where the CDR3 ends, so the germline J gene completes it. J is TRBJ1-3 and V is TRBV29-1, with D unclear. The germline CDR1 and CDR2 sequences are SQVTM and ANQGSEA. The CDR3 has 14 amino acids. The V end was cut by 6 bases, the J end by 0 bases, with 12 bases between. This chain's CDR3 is CSVRGGNSGNTIYF. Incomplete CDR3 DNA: TGCAGCGTGCGGGGAGGGAACTCTGGAAACACC.

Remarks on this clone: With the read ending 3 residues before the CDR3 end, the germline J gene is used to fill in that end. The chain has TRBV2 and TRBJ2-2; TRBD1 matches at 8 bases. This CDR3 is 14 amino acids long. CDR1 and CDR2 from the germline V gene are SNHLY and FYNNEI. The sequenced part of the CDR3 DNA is TGTGCCAGCACTTTGGACAGGGCAGGTGAAAAG. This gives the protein CASTLDRAGEK. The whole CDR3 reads CASTLDRAGEKLFF.